This TCR beta chain was documented in a study of Graves' ophthalmopathy and Graves' hyperthyroidism. This clonotype was counted ten times or more. A diagnosis was made from clinical symptoms together with serum thyroxine, TRAb, thyroid ultrasound and orbital computed tomography. Germline values: CDR1 DFQATT, CDR2 SNEGSKA (reference sequence). This CDR3 has 13 amino acids. The germline V and J ends were trimmed by 4 bases and 10 bases, with 14 bases remaining between them. Researchers took RNA transcripts and amplified TCR beta CDR3 regions from them. Second-round multiplex PCR followed a first-round RT-PCR using HTBI primers. One entry per CDR3 protein results from TCRdb running MiXCR on the multiplex PCR reads. This table holds some 520,000 distinct CDR3 sequences, approximately 15% found once.

The clonotype originates from a woman aged 25 to 39 with Graves' ophthalmopathy. The V and J genes are TRBV20-1 and TRBJ1-6; D possibly corresponds to TRBD1 (6 bases). Sequenced: blood. The CDR3 DNA reads as TGCAGTGCTAAAAAACAGGGAAGCTCACCCCTCCACTTT. Translation gives CSAKKQGSSPLHF.